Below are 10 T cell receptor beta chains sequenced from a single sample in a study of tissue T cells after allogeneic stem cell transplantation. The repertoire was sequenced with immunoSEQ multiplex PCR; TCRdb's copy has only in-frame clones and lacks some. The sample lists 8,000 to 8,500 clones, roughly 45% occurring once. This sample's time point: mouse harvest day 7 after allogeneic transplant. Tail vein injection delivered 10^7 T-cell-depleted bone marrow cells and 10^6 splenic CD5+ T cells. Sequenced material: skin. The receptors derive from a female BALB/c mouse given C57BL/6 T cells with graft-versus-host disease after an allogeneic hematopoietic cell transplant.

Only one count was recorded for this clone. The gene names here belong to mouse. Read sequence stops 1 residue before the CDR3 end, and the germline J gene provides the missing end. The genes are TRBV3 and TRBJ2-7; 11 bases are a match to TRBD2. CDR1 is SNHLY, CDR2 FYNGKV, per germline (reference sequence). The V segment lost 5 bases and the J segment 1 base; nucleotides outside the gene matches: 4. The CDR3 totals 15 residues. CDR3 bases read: TGTGCCAGCAGCAACCGGGACTGGGGGTCCTATGAACAGTAC. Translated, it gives CASSNRDWGSYEQY. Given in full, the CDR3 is CASSNRDWGSYEQYF.

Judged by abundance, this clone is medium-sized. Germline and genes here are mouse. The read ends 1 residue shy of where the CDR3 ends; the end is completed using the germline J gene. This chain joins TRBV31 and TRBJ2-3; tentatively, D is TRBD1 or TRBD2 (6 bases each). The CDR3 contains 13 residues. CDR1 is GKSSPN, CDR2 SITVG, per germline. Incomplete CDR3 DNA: TGTGCGCGGACCGGGGGCAGTGCAGAAACGCTGTAT. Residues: CARTGGSAETLY. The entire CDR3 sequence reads CARTGGSAETLYF.

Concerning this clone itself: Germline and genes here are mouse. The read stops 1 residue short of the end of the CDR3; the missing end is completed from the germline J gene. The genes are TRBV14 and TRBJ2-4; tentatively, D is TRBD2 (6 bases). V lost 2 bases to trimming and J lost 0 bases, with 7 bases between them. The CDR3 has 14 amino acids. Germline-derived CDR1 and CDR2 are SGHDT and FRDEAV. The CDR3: CASSLGGSQNTLYF. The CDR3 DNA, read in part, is TGTGCCAGCAGTTTGGGGGGTAGTCAAAACACCTTGTAC. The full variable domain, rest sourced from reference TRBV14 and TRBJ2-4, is EAGVTQSPRYAVLQEGQAVSFWCDPISGHDTLYWYQQPRDQGPQLLVYFRDEAVIDNSQLPSDRFSAVRPKGTNSTLKIQSAKQGDTATYLCASSLGGSQNTLYFGAGTRLSVL.

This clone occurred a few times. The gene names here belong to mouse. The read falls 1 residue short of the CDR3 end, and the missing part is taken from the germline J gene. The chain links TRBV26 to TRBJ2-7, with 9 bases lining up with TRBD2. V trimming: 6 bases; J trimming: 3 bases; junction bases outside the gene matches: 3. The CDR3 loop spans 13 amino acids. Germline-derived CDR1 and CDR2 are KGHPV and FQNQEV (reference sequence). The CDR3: CASSLGGDYEQYF. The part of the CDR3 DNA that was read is TGTGCCAGCAGCCTGGGGGGGGACTATGAACAGTAC.

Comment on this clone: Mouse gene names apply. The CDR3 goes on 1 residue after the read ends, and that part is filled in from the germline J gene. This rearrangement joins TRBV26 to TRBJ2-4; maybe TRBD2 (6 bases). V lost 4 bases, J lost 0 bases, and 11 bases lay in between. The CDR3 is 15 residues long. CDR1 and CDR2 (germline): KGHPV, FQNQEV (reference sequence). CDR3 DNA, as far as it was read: TGTGCCAGCAGTCGCGACTGGACTAGTCAAAACACCTTGTAC. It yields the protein CASSRDWTSQNTLY. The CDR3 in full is CASSRDWTSQNTLYF.

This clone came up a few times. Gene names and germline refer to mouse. CDR3: CTCSAGHNTEVFF. The CDR3 DNA, read in part, is TGCACCTGCAGTGCGGGACATAACACAGAAGTCTTC. This sequence joins TRBV1 and TRBJ1-1; D is possibly TRBD1 (6 bases). The read halts 1 residue ahead of the CDR3 end, with the missing end drawn from the germline J gene. Germline V gene sequence: CDR1 NSQYPW, CDR2 LRSPGD (reference sequence). The CDR3 is 13 amino acids. The V and J ends lost 3 bases and 2 bases respectively, with 7 bases between them.

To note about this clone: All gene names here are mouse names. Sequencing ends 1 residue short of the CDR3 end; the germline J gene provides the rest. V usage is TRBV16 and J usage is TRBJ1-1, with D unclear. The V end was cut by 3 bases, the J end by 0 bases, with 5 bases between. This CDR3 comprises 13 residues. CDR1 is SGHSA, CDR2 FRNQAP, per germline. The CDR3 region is CASSLTSNTEVFF. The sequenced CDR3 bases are TGTGCAAGCAGCTTGACATCAAACACAGAAGTCTTC.

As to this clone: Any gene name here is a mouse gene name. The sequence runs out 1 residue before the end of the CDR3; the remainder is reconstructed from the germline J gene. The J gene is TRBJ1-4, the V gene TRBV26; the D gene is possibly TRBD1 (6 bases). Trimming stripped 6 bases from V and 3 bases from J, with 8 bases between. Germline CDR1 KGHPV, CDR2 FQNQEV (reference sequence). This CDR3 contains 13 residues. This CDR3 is CASRPGANERLFF. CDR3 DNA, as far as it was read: TGTGCCAGCAGACCAGGGGCCAACGAAAGATTATTT. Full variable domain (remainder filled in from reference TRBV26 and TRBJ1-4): NSKVIQTPRYLVKGQGQKAKMRCIPEKGHPVVFWYQQNKNNEFKFLINFQNQEVLQQIDMTEKRFSAECPSNSPCSLEIQSSEAGDSALYLCASRPGANERLFFGHGTKLSVL.

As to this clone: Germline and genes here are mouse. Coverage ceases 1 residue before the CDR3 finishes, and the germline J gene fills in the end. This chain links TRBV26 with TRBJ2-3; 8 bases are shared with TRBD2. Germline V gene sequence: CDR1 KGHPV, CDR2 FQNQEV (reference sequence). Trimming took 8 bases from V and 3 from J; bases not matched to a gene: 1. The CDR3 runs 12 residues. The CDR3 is CASGGAAETLYF. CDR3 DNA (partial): TGTGCCAGCGGGGGGGCGGCAGAAACGCTGTAT.

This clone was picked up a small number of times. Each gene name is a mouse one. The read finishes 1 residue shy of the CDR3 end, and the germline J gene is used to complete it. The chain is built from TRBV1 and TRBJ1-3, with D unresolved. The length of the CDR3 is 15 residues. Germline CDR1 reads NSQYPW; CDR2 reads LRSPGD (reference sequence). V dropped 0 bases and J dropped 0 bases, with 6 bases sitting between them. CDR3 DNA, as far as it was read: TGCACCTGCAGTGCAGATCACCTTTCTGGAAATACGCTCTAT. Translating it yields CTCSADHLSGNTLY. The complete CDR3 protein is CTCSADHLSGNTLYF. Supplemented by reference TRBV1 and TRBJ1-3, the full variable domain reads VTLLEQNPRWRLVPRGQAVNLRCILKNSQYPWMSWYQQDLQKQLQWLFTLRSPGDKEVKSLPGADYLATRVTDTELRLQVANMSQGRTLYCTCSADHLSGNTLYFGEGSRLIVV.